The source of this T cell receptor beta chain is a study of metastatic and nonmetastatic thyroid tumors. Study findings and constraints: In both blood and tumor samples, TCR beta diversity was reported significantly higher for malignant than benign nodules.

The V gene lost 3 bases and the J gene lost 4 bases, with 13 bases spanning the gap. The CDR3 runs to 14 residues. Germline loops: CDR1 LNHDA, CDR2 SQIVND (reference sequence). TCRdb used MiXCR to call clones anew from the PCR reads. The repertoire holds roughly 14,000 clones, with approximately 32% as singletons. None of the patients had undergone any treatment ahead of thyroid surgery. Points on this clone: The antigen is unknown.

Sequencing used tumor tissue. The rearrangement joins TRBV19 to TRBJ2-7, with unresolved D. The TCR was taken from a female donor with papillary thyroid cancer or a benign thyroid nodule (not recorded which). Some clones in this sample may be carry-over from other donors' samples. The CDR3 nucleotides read TGTGCCAGTAGTATTCATATTCGTGGATACGAGCAGTACTTC. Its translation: CASSIHIRGYEQYF.